A selection of T cell receptor beta chains follows, all from one sample in a study of OX40 agonist ivuxolimab in advanced cancers. Profiled with immunoSEQ multiplex PCR; TCRdb holds only in-frame clones, not every one. The sample shows roughly 30,000 clones, approximately 83% of them seen only once. The starting material was CD4+ or CD8+ T cells sorted from blood, obtained in a trial of the OX40 agonist ivuxolimab. The receptors here all came from an adult with an advanced solid tumor such as melanoma, head and neck, liver or kidney cancer. The CDR3 runs from the conserved cysteine through the conserved F or W. D genes are given only for firm matches. The size entry is marked missing in some rows and otherwise reads once, few, many or a size class.

>TRBV4-2|NA|TRBJ2-7|8|NA
CASAPGYF
TGTGCGTCGGCCCCGGGGTACTTC
>TRBV19|once|TRBJ2-3|15|NA
CASSIMGSSTDTQYF
TGTGCCAGTAGTATTATGGGCTCCAGCACAGATACGCAGTATTTT
>TRBV5-6|NA|TRBJ2-3|15|TRBD2
CASSATGGRTDTQYF
TGTGCCAGCAGCGCAACGGGGGGGCGCACAGATACGCAGTATTTT
>TRBV29-1|NA|TRBJ2-4|14|NA
CSVEDGVGENIQYF
TGCAGCGTTGAAGACGGGGTAGGGGAAAACATTCAGTACTTC
>TRBV5-3|NA|TRBJ2-7|14|NA
CARKGNSGTYEQYF
TGTGCCAGAAAAGGGAATAGCGGTACCTACGAGCAGTACTTC
>TRBV28|NA|TRBJ1-1|15|NA
CASSPPPGLNTEAFF
TGTGCCAGCAGTCCCCCCCCAGGGTTGAACACTGAAGCTTTCTTT
>TRBV7-9|NA|TRBJ2-7|15|NA
CASSIGPSDSYEQYF
TGTGCCAGCAGCATAGGACCTTCGGACTCCTACGAGCAGTACTTC
>TRBV10-1|few|TRBJ1-1|16|NA
CASRGLGASRNTEAFF
TGCGCCAGCAGGGGGCTTGGGGCTTCGAGGAACACTGAAGCTTTCTTT
>TRBV7-9|NA|TRBJ2-7|16|NA
CASSIISDNRDLEQYF
TGTGCCAGCAGCATAATCTCGGATAACAGGGATCTCGAGCAGTACTTC
>TRBV19|NA|TRBJ1-5|16|NA
CASKGGGWQVHQPQHF
TGTGCCAGTAAGGGGGGGGGCTGGCAGGTTCATCAGCCCCAGCATTTT
>TRBV9|NA|TRBJ1-6|15|TRBD1
CASSESGQGASPLHF
TGTGCCAGCAGCGAATCGGGACAGGGGGCTTCACCCCTCCACTTT
>TRBV27|NA|TRBJ1-1|14|NA
CASSLQGSGTEAFF
TGTGCCAGCAGTTTACAGGGTTCGGGGACTGAAGCTTTCTTT
>TRBV5-4|once|TRBJ1-4|17|TRBD1
CASSLRGRGGPSEKLFF
TGTGCCAGCAGCTTGAGGGGGCGGGGAGGTCCGTCTGAAAAACTGTTTTTT
>TRBV27|NA|TRBJ2-1|15|TRBD2
CASGQSGGSYNEQFF
TGTGCCAGCGGACAAAGCGGGGGATCCTACAATGAGCAGTTCTTC
>TRBV6-5|NA|TRBJ1-3|14|TRBD1
CASRRDRGTDTIYF
TGTGCCAGCAGAAGGGACAGGGGCACGGACACCATATATTTT
>TRBV5-4|many|TRBJ2-5|12|TRBD1
CASSYRGETQYF
TGTGCCAGCAGCTACAGGGGAGAGACCCAGTACTTC
>TRBV10-2|NA|TRBJ2-6|14|NA
CASTESSGANVLTF
TGCGCCAGCACCGAAAGCTCTGGGGCCAACGTCCTGACTTTC
>TRBV6-5|NA|TRBJ2-3|15|NA
CASSSELASTDTQYF
TGTGCCAGCAGTTCCGAGCTAGCTAGCACAGATACGCAGTATTTT
>TRBV5-4|NA|TRBJ1-3|13|NA
CASSLSSGNTIYF
TGTGCCAGCAGCTTATCCTCTGGAAACACCATATATTTT
>TRBV7-9|NA|TRBJ1-2|16|NA
CASSPPGPSELYGYTF
TGTGCCAGCAGCCCTCCCGGGCCGTCAGAGCTCTATGGCTACACCTTC
>TRBV7-8|NA|TRBJ1-3|16|TRBD1
CASSLGVGGDGNTIYF
TGTGCCAGCAGCTTGGGGGTAGGGGGCGATGGAAACACCATATATTTT
>TRBV2|NA|TRBJ2-7|11|NA
CASSWGVEQYF
TGTGCCAGCAGCTGGGGCGTCGAGCAGTACTTC
>TRBV11-1|NA|TRBJ2-7|12|NA
CASSLGGLEQYF
TGTGCCAGCAGCTTAGGGGGGCTCGAGCAGTACTTC
>TRBV7-2|NA|TRBJ1-2|12|NA
CASSSKRAGYTF
TGTGCCAGCAGCTCCAAGAGGGCTGGCTACACCTTC
>TRBV6-1|NA|TRBJ1-6|15|NA
CASSGPGPNNSPLHF
TGTGCCAGCAGTGGGCCGGGACCGAATAATTCACCCCTCCACTTT
>TRBV11-2|once|TRBJ1-2|14|NA
CASSLDPGDYGYTF
TGTGCCAGCAGCTTAGACCCAGGGGACTATGGCTACACCTTC
>TRBV11-3|once|TRBJ1-5|16|NA
CASSLKTVYSNQPQHF
TGTGCCAGCAGCTTAAAGACAGTCTATAGCAATCAGCCCCAGCATTTT
>TRBV7-6|NA|TRBJ2-7|17|TRBD1
CASSAGAGTGFIYEQYF
TGTGCCAGCAGTGCCGGCGCCGGGACAGGATTTATTTACGAGCAGTACTTC
>TRBV5-8|NA|TRBJ1-2|12|NA
CASSPNDYGYTF
TGTGCCAGCAGCCCAAATGACTATGGCTACACCTTC
>TRBV5-4|NA|TRBJ1-6|19|NA
CASSLTVGFGSSYNSPLHF
TGTGCCAGCAGCTTGACGGTGGGGTTCGGCAGCTCCTATAATTCACCCCTCCACTTT
>TRBV29-1|NA|TRBJ1-2|13|TRBD1
CSVGGQSNYGYTF
TGCAGCGTTGGGGGACAGTCTAACTATGGCTACACCTTC
>TRBV9|NA|TRBJ2-2|17|TRBD1
CASSVGRGFDNTGELFF
TGTGCCAGCAGCGTTGGCAGGGGGTTTGACAACACCGGGGAGCTGTTTTTT
>TRBV6-5|NA|TRBJ2-1|13|NA
CASSLSVYNEQFF
TGTGCCAGCAGTCTATCGGTCTACAATGAGCAGTTCTTC
>TRBV5-4|NA|TRBJ2-7|15|TRBD2
CASSEGLAGEYEQYF
TGTGCCAGCAGCGAGGGACTAGCGGGGGAATACGAGCAGTACTTC
>TRBV27|NA|TRBJ1-6|15|TRBD1
CASSLLDRGNSPLHF
TGTGCCAGCAGTTTATTGGACAGGGGGAATTCACCCCTCCACTTT
>TRBV27|once|TRBJ1-4|15|NA
CASSLQEATNEKLFF
TGTGCCAGCAGTTTACAGGAAGCAACTAATGAAAAACTGTTTTTT
>TRBV27|NA|TRBJ2-7|15|TRBD1
CASGRAPGDRNEQYF
TGTGCCAGCGGAAGGGCCCCTGGGGACAGAAACGAGCAGTACTTC
>TRBV5-1|NA|TRBJ2-7|14|TRBD1
CASSLGQGLYEQYF
TGCGCCAGCAGCCTCGGACAGGGACTCTACGAGCAGTACTTC
>TRBV6-6|NA|TRBJ2-2|16|NA
CASSYLSGANTGELFF
TGTGCCAGCAGTTACCTCAGCGGAGCGAACACCGGGGAGCTGTTTTTT
>TRBV6-5|NA|TRBJ1-1|15|NA
CASSYSPGLGTGAFF
TGTGCCAGCAGTTACTCGCCAGGCCTCGGGACGGGAGCTTTCTTT
>TRBV27|NA|TRBJ1-5|13|NA
CASWDNSNQPQHF
TGTGCCAGCTGGGACAACAGCAATCAGCCCCAGCATTTT
>TRBV4-1|once|TRBJ1-1|11|NA
CASSQNAEAFF
TGCGCCAGCAGCCAGAACGCCGAAGCTTTCTTT
>TRBV19|NA|TRBJ1-1|12|NA
CASRVGGTEAFF
TGTGCCAGTAGGGTAGGGGGCACTGAAGCTTTCTTT
>TRBV9|NA|TRBJ1-1|16|NA
CASSVVLGVVNTEAFF
TGTGCCAGCAGCGTAGTTCTCGGGGTCGTGAACACTGAAGCTTTCTTT
>TRBV10-2|NA|TRBJ2-7|13|NA
CASSEGMPYEQYF
TGCGCCAGCAGTGAGGGCATGCCCTACGAGCAGTACTTC
>TRBV6-1|NA|TRBJ1-1|12|NA
CASSETANEAFF
TGTGCCAGCAGTGAAACGGCGAATGAAGCTTTCTTT
>TRBV6-5|once|TRBJ1-3|15|NA
CASRGWTDAGNTIYF
TGTGCCAGCCGTGGTTGGACAGATGCTGGAAACACCATATATTTT